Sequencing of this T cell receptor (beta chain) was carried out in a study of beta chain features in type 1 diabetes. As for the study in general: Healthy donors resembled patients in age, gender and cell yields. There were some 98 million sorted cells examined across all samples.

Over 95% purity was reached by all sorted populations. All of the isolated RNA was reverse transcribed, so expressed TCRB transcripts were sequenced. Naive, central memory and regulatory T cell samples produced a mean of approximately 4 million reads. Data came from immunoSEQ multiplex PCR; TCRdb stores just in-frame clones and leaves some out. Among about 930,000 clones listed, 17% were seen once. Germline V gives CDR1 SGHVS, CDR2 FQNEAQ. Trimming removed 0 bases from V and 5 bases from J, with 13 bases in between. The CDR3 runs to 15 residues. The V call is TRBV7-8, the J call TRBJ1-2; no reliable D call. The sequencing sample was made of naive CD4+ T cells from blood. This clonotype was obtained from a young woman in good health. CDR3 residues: CASSLALISGYGYTF. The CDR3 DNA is TGTGCCAGCAGCTTAGCGCTAATCTCGGGATATGGCTACACCTTC. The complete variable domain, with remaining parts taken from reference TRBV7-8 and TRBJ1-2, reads GAGVSQSPRYKVAKRGQDVALRCDPISGHVSLFWYQQALGQGPEFLTYFQNEAQLDKSGLPSDRFFAERPEGSVSTLKIQRTQQEDSAVYLCASSLALISGYGYTFGSGTRLTVV.